Listed below are T cell receptor beta chains from one sample, sequenced in a study of Ad26.COV2.S vaccination and SARS-CoV-2 variants. Produced via immunoSEQ multiplex PCR; TCRdb's table is partial and in-frame only. Of hundreds of thousands of clones detected, 75% to 95% appear once; the ten largest clones hold about 12%. This sample comprised peripheral blood, obtained in a trial of Ad26.COV2.S vaccine versus placebo. The receptor source for this set is a person between 18 and 65 years old who received the Ad26.COV2.S COVID-19 vaccine or a placebo. CDR3s include the opening cysteine and the closing phenylalanine or tryptophan. The order of the fields is V gene, CDR3 length, clone size, D gene, J gene, CDR3 DNA, CDR3 protein. D genes are given only for firm matches. Size tells how often a clone was seen (once, few, many) or the class of an expanded clone, and some rows leave it out.

>TRBV6-5|15|-|TRBD1|TRBJ1-4
TGTGCCAGCAGTAAGGACAGGGCCAAGAATGAAAAACTGTTTTTT
CASSKDRAKNEKLFF
>TRBV7-2|8|-|-|TRBJ2-7
TGTGCCAGGTACGAGCAGTACTTC
CARYEQYF
>TRBV5-1|14|-|-|TRBJ1-1
TGCGCCAGCAGCACCCAACAGCTGAACACTGAAGCTTTCTTT
CASSTQQLNTEAFF
>TRBV18|14|once|-|TRBJ2-2
TGTGCCAGCTCACCACAGGGAATCACCGGGGAGCTGTTTTTT
CASSPQGITGELFF
>TRBV9|15|-|TRBD2|TRBJ2-1
TGTGCCAGCAGCGTACCTGGGCGGGAGGGTGTTGAGCAGTTCTTC
CASSVPGREGVEQFF
>TRBV9|16|-|-|TRBJ2-2
TGTGCCAGCAGCCCCACTAGGGGCAGTTACACCGGGGAGCTGTTTTTT
CASSPTRGSYTGELFF
>TRBV9|14|once|TRBD1|TRBJ2-7
TGTGCCAGCAGCGGGGACAGGGGTCCCCACGAGCAGTACTTC
CASSGDRGPHEQYF
>TRBV4-3|16|-|-|TRBJ2-2
TGCGCCAGCAGCCAAGGGGCCGGGATCCCCAGCGGGGAGCTGTTTTTT
CASSQGAGIPSGELFF
>TRBV4-3|16|-|-|TRBJ2-7
TGCGCCAGCAGCCAAGATCCGACTACCCGGTCCTACGAGCAGTACTTC
CASSQDPTTRSYEQYF
>TRBV19|15|-|TRBD2|TRBJ2-1
TGTGCCAGTAGTATTGGGACTAGCGGTTACAATGAGCAGTTCTTC
CASSIGTSGYNEQFF
>TRBV6-2/TRBV6-3|13|-|-|TRBJ1-2
TGTGCCAGCAGTTACGAAGGGGCAGACGGCTACACCTTC
CASSYEGADGYTF
>TRBV20-1|11|once|-|TRBJ2-5
TGCTTACTAGCAGAACAAGAGACCCAGTACTTC
CLLAEQETQYF
>TRBV4-3|14|-|-|TRBJ1-5
TGCGCCAGCAGCCAACGAGAAGGCGATCAGCCCCAGCATTTT
CASSQREGDQPQHF
>TRBV3-1/TRBV3-2|14|once|TRBD2|TRBJ2-7
TGTGCCAGCAATGTACTAGCGGGAGTTTACGAGCAGTACTTC
CASNVLAGVYEQYF
>TRBV7-9|11|-|-|TRBJ2-5
TGTGCCAGCACGGCGGGGGAGACCCAGTACTTC
CASTAGETQYF
>TRBV28|13|-|TRBD2|TRBJ2-1
TGTGCCAGCAGTGGACTAGCGGGAGATGAGCAGTTCTTC
CASSGLAGDEQFF
>TRBV11-2|17|-|-|TRBJ2-2
TGTGCCAGCAGCTTAGTAGGACTACTCGCGAACACCGGGGAGCTGTTTTTT
CASSLVGLLANTGELFF
>TRBV6-5|15|-|-|TRBJ2-3
TGTGCCAGCAGTTTCACAGTACCTAGCACAGATACGCAGTATTTT
CASSFTVPSTDTQYF
>TRBV6-1|15|-|TRBD1|TRBJ1-5
TGTGCCAGCAGTGAAGGGGACAGGCGAAATCAGCCCCAGCATTTT
CASSEGDRRNQPQHF
>TRBV6-2/TRBV6-3|15|few|-|TRBJ2-5
TGTGCCAGCAGTTACTCGGAGGGTATGTCAGAGACCCAGTACTTC
CASSYSEGMSETQYF
>TRBV29-1|14|-|TRBD2|TRBJ2-5
TGCAGCGTTGGACTAGCGGGAGGACAAGAGACCCAGTACTTC
CSVGLAGGQETQYF
>TRBV3-1/TRBV3-2|15|-|-|TRBJ2-3
TGTGCCAGCAGCCAAGGGCAGGGGTGGGCAGATACGCAGTATTTT
CASSQGQGWADTQYF
>TRBV25-1|16|-|TRBD2|TRBJ2-3
TGTGCCAGCAGTGAATTTGGCGGGAGTTTTGCAGATACGCAGTATTTT
CASSEFGGSFADTQYF
>TRBV5-4|14|-|-|TRBJ2-5
TGTGCCAGCAGCTTGGGGGTAGGCCAAGAGACCCAGTACTTC
CASSLGVGQETQYF
>TRBV27|15|-|-|TRBJ2-2
TGTGCCAGCAGTTTTGTTCCACCCTGGGTGGGGGAGCTGTTTTTT
CASSFVPPWVGELFF
>TRBV27|19|-|TRBD2|TRBJ2-3
TGTGCCAGCAGTTTATCGGTGATAGCGGGAGGGCCGGGCACAGATACGCAGTATTTT
CASSLSVIAGGPGTDTQYF
>TRBV28|15|-|TRBD2|TRBJ2-1
TGTGCCAGCAGTTTATCGGCTAGCGGGAAGGGTGAGCAGTTCTTC
CASSLSASGKGEQFF
>TRBV29-1|13|-|TRBD1|TRBJ1-3
TGCAGCGCATGGGACAGCTCTGGAAACACCATATATTTT
CSAWDSSGNTIYF
>TRBV19|15|-|-|TRBJ1-4
TGTGCCAGTAGGCTCACAGGCGGCCAACATGAAAAACTGTTTTTT
CASRLTGGQHEKLFF
>TRBV11-1|14|-|-|TRBJ2-7
TGTGCCAGCAGCTCTAATAAGGGGTACCACGAGCAGTACTTC
CASSSNKGYHEQYF
>TRBV29-1|11|-|-|TRBJ2-5
TGCAGCGTTGCAGGGGCGGAGACCCAGTACTTC
CSVAGAETQYF
>TRBV7-9|15|-|-|TRBJ1-2
TGTGCCAGCAGCTTAGCTGGCTCAGATAACTATGGCTACACCTTC
CASSLAGSDNYGYTF
>TRBV6-5|16|-|-|TRBJ2-7
TGTGCCAGCAGTTACTCGTGGCGGGGTCAGGCCTACGAGCAGTACTTC
CASSYSWRGQAYEQYF
>TRBV21-1|15|-|-|TRBJ2-7
TGTGCCAGCAGCAAAAACGGGATCCTGTCCTACGAGCAGTACTTC
CASSKNGILSYEQYF
>TRBV12-3/TRBV12-4|12|once|-|TRBJ2-3
TGTGCCAGCACCCCTGGGCAAGATACGCAGTATTTT
CASTPGQDTQYF
>TRBV7-9|15|-|-|TRBJ2-7
TGTGCCAGCAGCTTAACTCCGCCAGGGGCGAACGAGCAGTACTTC
CASSLTPPGANEQYF
>TRBV6-7|13|-|-|TRBJ2-2
TGTGCCAGCAAGGGACGAGGGGCCGGGGAGCTGTTTTTT
CASKGRGAGELFF
>TRBV7-8|12|-|-|TRBJ1-1
TGTGCCAGCCTTGAAGTGGGCACTGAAGCTTTCTTT
CASLEVGTEAFF